This TCR beta chain was sequenced for a study of T cell changes during pregnancy in multiple sclerosis. V was shortened by 4 bases and J by 5 bases, with 9 bases between the two germline ends. This CDR3 spans 12 amino acids. CDR1 and CDR2 (germline): SGHNT, YYREEE (reference sequence). TCRdb's table, derived via immunoSEQ multiplex PCR, lists solely in-frame clones and lacks some. This sample has about 97,000 clones, with less than 95% found just once. The sequence came from a female donor in good health, enrolled as a control in a pregnancy study. The rearrangement joins TRBV5-4 to TRBJ1-1; no firm D call. Sequencing was performed on peripheral blood, taken in the second trimester of pregnancy. The CDR3 here is CASSPGRTEAFF. The CDR3 DNA follows: TGTGCCAGCAGCCCGGGAAGGACTGAAGCTTTCTTT.